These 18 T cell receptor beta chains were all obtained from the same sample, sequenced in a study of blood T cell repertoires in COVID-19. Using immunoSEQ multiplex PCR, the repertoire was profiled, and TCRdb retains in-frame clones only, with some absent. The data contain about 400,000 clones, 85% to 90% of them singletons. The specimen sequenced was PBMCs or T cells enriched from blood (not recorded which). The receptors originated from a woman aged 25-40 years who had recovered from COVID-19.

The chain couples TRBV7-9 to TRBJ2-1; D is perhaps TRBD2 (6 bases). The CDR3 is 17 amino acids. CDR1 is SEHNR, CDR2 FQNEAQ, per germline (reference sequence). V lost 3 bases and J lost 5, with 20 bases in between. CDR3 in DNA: TGTGCCAGCAGCTTGGGGGGACCCACCATATACCACAATGAGCAGTTCTTC. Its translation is CASSLGGPTIYHNEQFF.

CDR3 nucleotides: TGTGCCAGCAGCTTCCGGGCGGGGGGAAGCACAGATACGCAGTATTTT. Translating it yields CASSFRAGGSTDTQYF. The rearrangement joins TRBV7-3 to TRBJ2-3; 8 positions agree with TRBD2. There are 16 residues in the CDR3. J gave up 0 bases and V 3 bases, and 5 bases lay outside the gene matches. Germline-derived CDR1 and CDR2 are SGHTA and FQGTGA.

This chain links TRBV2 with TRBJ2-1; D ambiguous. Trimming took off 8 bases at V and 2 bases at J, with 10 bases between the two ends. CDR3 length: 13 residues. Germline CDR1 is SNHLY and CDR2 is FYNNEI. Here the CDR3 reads CASEAGAYNEQFF. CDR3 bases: TGTGCCAGCGAGGCTGGAGCCTACAATGAGCAGTTCTTC. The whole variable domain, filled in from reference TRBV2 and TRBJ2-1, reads EPEVTQTPSHQVTQMGQEVILRCVPISNHLYFYWYRQILGQKVEFLVSFYNNEISEKSEIFDDQFSVERPDGSNFTLKIRSTKLEDSAMYFCASEAGAYNEQFFGPGTRLTVL.

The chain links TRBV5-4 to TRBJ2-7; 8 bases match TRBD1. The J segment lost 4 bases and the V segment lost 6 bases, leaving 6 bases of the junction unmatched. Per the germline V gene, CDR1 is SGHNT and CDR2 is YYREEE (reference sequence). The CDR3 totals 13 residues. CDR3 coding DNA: TGTGCCAGCACTGGACAGGGTAGTTACGAGCAGTACTTC. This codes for CASTGQGSYEQYF. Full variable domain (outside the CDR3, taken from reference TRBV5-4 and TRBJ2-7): ETGVTQSPTHLIKTRGQQVTLRCSSQSGHNTVSWYQQALGQGPQFIFQYYREEENGRGNFPPRFSGLQFPNYSSELNVNALELDDSALYLCASTGQGSYEQYFGPGTRLTVT.

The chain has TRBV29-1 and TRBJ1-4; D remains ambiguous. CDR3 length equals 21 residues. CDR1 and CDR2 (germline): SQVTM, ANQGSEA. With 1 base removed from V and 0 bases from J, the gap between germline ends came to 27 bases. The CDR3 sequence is CSVEVEDNEYRDYTTNEKLFF. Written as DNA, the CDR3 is TGCAGCGTTGAAGTAGAGGATAACGAGTACCGCGACTACACAACTAATGAAAAACTGTTTTTT.

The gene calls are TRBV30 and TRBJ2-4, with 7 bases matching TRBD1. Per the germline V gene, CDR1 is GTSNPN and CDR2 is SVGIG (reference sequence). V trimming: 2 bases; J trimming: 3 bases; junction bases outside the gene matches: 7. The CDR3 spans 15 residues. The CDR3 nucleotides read TGTGCCTGGAGTAGGCAGGGGGACGACAAAAACATTCAGTACTTC. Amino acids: CAWSRQGDDKNIQYF.

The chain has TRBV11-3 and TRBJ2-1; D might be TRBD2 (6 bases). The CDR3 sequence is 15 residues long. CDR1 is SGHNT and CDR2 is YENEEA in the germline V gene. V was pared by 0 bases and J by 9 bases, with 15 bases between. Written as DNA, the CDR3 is TGTGCCAGCAGCTTAGATCCGACAGCGGGCGGTGAGCAGTTCTTC. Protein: CASSLDPTAGGEQFF. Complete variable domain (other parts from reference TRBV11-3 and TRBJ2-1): EAGVVQSPRYKIIEKKQPVAFWCNPISGHNTLYWYLQNLGQGPELLIRYENEEAVDDSQLPKDRFSAERLKGVDSTLKIQPAELGDSAVYLCASSLDPTAGGEQFFGPGTRLTVL.

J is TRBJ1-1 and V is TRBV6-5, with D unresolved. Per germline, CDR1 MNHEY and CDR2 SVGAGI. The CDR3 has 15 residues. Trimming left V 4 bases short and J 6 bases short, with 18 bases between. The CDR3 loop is CASSSLARVVAEAFF. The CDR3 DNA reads TGTGCCAGCAGTTCCCTCGCGAGGGTTGTTGCTGAAGCTTTCTTT.

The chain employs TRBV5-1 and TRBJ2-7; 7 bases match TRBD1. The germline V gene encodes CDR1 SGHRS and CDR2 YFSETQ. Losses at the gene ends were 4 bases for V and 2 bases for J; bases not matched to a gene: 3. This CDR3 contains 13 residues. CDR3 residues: CASSPTGPYEQYF. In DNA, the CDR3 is TGCGCCAGCAGCCCGACAGGGCCCTACGAGCAGTACTTC.

The CDR3 reads CAWSVASGPYEQYF. The CDR3 nucleotides read TGTGCCTGGAGTGTGGCTAGCGGGCCGTACGAGCAGTACTTC. This rearrangement joins TRBV30 to TRBJ2-7; the match to TRBD2 covers 8 bases. CDR1 GTSNPN and CDR2 SVGIG come from the germline V gene (reference sequence). The V segment lost 0 bases and the J segment 4 bases; nucleotides outside the gene matches: 5. This CDR3 comprises 14 residues.

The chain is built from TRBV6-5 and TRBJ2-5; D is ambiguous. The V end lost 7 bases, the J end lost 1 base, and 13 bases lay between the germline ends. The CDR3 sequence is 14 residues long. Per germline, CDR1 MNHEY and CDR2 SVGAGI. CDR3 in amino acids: CASTPSGSQETQYF. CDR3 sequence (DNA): TGTGCCAGCACCCCGTCAGGCAGCCAAGAGACCCAGTACTTC.

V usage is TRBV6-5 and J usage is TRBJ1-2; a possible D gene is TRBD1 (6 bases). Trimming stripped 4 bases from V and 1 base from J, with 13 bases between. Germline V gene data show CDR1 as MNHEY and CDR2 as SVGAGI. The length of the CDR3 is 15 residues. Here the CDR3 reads CASSWDITLNYGYTF. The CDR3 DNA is TGTGCCAGCAGTTGGGACATCACCCTTAACTATGGCTACACCTTC.

The CDR3 loop reads CASSPDTGGGSLEAFF. The CDR3, as DNA: TGTGCCAGCAGCCCCGATACAGGGGGCGGAAGTCTTGAAGCTTTCTTT. The V call is TRBV7-8, the J call TRBJ1-1; 9 bases agree with TRBD1. Germline V gene sequence: CDR1 SGHVS, CDR2 FQNEAQ. With 5 bases clipped from V and 7 bases from J, the junction kept 14 bases outside the gene matches. The CDR3 totals 16 residues.

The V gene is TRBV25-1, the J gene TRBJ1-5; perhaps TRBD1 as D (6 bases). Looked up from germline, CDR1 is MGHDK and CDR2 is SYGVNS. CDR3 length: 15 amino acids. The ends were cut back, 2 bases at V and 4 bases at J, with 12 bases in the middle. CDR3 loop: CASSEGGRPNQPQHF. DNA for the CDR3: TGTGCCAGCAGTGAAGGGGGCCGGCCAAATCAGCCCCAGCATTTT.

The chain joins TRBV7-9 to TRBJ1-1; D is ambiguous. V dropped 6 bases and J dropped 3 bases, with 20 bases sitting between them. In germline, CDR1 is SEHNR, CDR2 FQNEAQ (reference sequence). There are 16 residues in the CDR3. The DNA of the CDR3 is TGTGCCAGCAGACCGGCGATGGAGCGAGGAGACACTGAAGCTTTCTTT. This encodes CASRPAMERGDTEAFF.

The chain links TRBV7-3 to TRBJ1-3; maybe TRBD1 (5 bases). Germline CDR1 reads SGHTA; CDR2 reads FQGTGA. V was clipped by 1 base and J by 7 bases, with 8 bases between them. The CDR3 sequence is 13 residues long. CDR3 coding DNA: TGTGCCAGCAGCTTAAGCGCAGGGAACACCATATATTTT. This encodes CASSLSAGNTIYF. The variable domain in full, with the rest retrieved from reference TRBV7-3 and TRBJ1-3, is GAGVSQTPSNKVTEKGKYVELRCDPISGHTALYWYRQSLGQGPEFLIYFQGTGAADDSGLPNDRFFAVRPEGSVSTLKIQRTERGDSAVYLCASSLSAGNTIYFGEGSWLTVV.

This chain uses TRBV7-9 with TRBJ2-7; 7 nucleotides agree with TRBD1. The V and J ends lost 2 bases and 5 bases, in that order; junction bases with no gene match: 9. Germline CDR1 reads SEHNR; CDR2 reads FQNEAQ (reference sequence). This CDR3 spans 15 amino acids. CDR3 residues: CASSLSYDRDHEQYF. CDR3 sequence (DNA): TGTGCCAGCAGCTTATCGTACGACAGGGACCACGAGCAGTACTTC. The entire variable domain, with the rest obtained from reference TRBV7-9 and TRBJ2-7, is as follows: DTGVSQNPRHKITKRGQNVTFRCDPISEHNRLYWYRQTLGQGPEFLTYFQNEAQLEKSRLLSDRFSAERPKGSFSTLEIQRTEQGDSAMYLCASSLSYDRDHEQYFGPGTRLTVT.

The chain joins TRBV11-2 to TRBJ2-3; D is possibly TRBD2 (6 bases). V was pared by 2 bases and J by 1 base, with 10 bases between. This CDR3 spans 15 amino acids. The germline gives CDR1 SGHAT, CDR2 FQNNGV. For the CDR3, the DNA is TGTGCCAGCAGCTTACAGTGGGGGGGCACAGATACGCAGTATTTT. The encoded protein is CASSLQWGGTDTQYF.